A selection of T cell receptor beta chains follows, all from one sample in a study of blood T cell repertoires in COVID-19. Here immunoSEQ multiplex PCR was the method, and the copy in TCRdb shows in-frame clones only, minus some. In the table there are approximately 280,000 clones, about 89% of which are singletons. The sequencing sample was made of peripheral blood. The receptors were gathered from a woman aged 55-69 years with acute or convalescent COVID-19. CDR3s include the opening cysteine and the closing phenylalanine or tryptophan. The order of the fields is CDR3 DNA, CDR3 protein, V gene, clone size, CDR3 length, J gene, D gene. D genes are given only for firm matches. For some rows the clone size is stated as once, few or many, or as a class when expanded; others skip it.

TGTGCCAGCAAGTCGGGATTCGTGAATAGCAATCAGCCCCAGCATTTT	CASKSGFVNSNQPQHF	TRBV28	.	16	TRBJ1-5	.
TGTGCCAGCAGCTTAGGTGGACAGAGCTACTTC	CASSLGGQSYF	TRBV7-9	.	11	TRBJ1-2	.
TGTGCCAGCAGTTACAGGGCTGGGGCCAACGTCCTGACTTTC	CASSYRAGANVLTF	TRBV27	.	14	TRBJ2-6	.
TGTGCCAGCACCCCCCAGGGGCCTCTCAGTAATTCACCCCTCCACTTT	CASTPQGPLSNSPLHF	TRBV7-9	once	16	TRBJ1-6	.
TGTGCCACCAGCACGGAGGGGGCGTTAATCGGTGGCTACACCTTC	CATSTEGALIGGYTF	TRBV15	.	15	TRBJ1-2	TRBD1
TGTGCCAGTAGTCGTCTCGGGACAGGGGGTTCACCCCTCCACTTT	CASSRLGTGGSPLHF	TRBV19	once	15	TRBJ1-6	TRBD1
TGCAGTGCCAGCAGGGACACTGAAGCTTTCTTT	CSASRDTEAFF	TRBV20-1	.	11	TRBJ1-1	.
TGTGCCTGGAGCCCGGGCGGGACCGGGGCAGATACGCAGTATTTT	CAWSPGGTGADTQYF	TRBV30	.	15	TRBJ2-3	.
TGTGCCAGCAGCCGCGGGACAGGGGCGGGGGAGCAGTACTTC	CASSRGTGAGEQYF	TRBV7-9	few	14	TRBJ2-7	TRBD1
TGTGCCAGCAGCCAAGATATAGACACTGAAGCTTTCTTT	CASSQDIDTEAFF	TRBV3-1/TRBV3-2	once	13	TRBJ1-1	.
TGCAGCGTTGCCGGGACAGGGCCTGGCTATGGCTACACCTTC	CSVAGTGPGYGYTF	TRBV29-1	.	14	TRBJ1-2	TRBD1
TGTGCCAGCAGTCCCGAGGGCGAGACCCAGTACTTC	CASSPEGETQYF	TRBV6-2/TRBV6-3	once	12	TRBJ2-5	.
TGTGCCAGCAAGGCGGGTCGCAAAGGTACAGATACGCAGTATTTT	CASKAGRKGTDTQYF	TRBV28	.	15	TRBJ2-3	.
TGTGCCAGCAGCACCCCCCCGGACAGGGTGCAAGCTAACTATGGCTACACCTTC	CASSTPPDRVQANYGYTF	TRBV7-2	.	18	TRBJ1-2	TRBD1
TGTGCCAGCAGCTCCCTGACAGGGAGGAATGAAAAACTGTTTTTT	CASSSLTGRNEKLFF	TRBV7-9	.	15	TRBJ1-4	TRBD1
TGTGCCAGCAGCCAAGTTAGCGGGCCCTCCTACAATGAGCAGTTCTTC	CASSQVSGPSYNEQFF	TRBV3-1/TRBV3-2	.	16	TRBJ2-1	TRBD2
TGCAGTGCTAGTGTACAGGGATGGGGAGAGACCCAGTACTTC	CSASVQGWGETQYF	TRBV20-1	.	14	TRBJ2-5	.
TGTGCCAGCGGACAGGGGTTAACGGGGGAGCTGTTTTTT	CASGQGLTGELFF	TRBV2	.	13	TRBJ2-2	TRBD1
TGTGCCAGCAGTGGACCGACAGGGTTCGGTGAGACCCAGTACTTC	CASSGPTGFGETQYF	TRBV27	.	15	TRBJ2-5	TRBD1
TGTGCCAGCAGGGACAGGGCCACCTACGAGCAGTACTTC	CASRDRATYEQYF	TRBV2	once	13	TRBJ2-7	TRBD1
TGTGCCAGCAGCCCAACAGGGACATATGGCTACACCTTC	CASSPTGTYGYTF	TRBV5-6	.	13	TRBJ1-2	.
TGTGCCACCAGGTGGGGGGGCCTGAACACTGAAGCTTTCTTT	CATRWGGLNTEAFF	TRBV19	.	14	TRBJ1-1	.
TGTGCCAGCCGGAGGACTTTCTCATCGCGAGGCGAGCAGTACTTC	CASRRTFSSRGEQYF	TRBV4-2	.	15	TRBJ2-7	.
TGTGCCAGCAGTCAAGACAGAGTTGGTTCCTACAATGAGCAGTTCTTC	CASSQDRVGSYNEQFF	TRBV6-2/TRBV6-3	.	16	TRBJ2-1	.
TGTGCCAGCAGCGTAGCTCAGGGGGGCACCGGGGAGCTGTTTTTT	CASSVAQGGTGELFF	TRBV9	few	15	TRBJ2-2	.
TGTGCCAGCAGTTATTTGACAGGGTCCTACAATGAGCAGTTCTTC	CASSYLTGSYNEQFF	TRBV6-2/TRBV6-3	.	15	TRBJ2-1	TRBD1
TGTGCCAGCAGCGTGGGAGGGAATCAGCCCCAGCATTTT	CASSVGGNQPQHF	TRBV5-4	.	13	TRBJ1-5	.
TGTGCCAGCAGTGGAGTTACAACTAATGAAAAACTGTTTTTT	CASSGVTTNEKLFF	TRBV2	.	14	TRBJ1-4	.
TGCGCCAGCAGTCACTACCACCAAGAGACCCAGTACTTC	CASSHYHQETQYF	TRBV5-1	.	13	TRBJ2-5	.
TGCGCCAGCAGCTTCGGGAGCACTAATGAAAAACTGTTTTTT	CASSFGSTNEKLFF	TRBV5-1	few	14	TRBJ1-4	.
TGCGCCAGCGGTCCCGGACTAGTGGGCACAGATACGCAGTATTTT	CASGPGLVGTDTQYF	TRBV5-1	.	15	TRBJ2-3	TRBD2
TGTGCCAGCAGTTTAATCGGGAATGAGCAGTTCTTC	CASSLIGNEQFF	TRBV27	once	12	TRBJ2-1	.
TGCAGCGTTGGAGCAGCGGGAGGGGCAGATACGCAGTATTTT	CSVGAAGGADTQYF	TRBV29-1	.	14	TRBJ2-3	TRBD2
TGTGCCAGCAGTAAAGCCGGGAGAGGCCACAATGAGCAGTTCTTC	CASSKAGRGHNEQFF	TRBV6-2/TRBV6-3	.	15	TRBJ2-1	.
TGTGCCACCACTGGAACCGAGTCGGGGGGACGAGAGACCCAGTACTTC	CATTGTESGGRETQYF	TRBV25-1	.	16	TRBJ2-5	TRBD2
TGTGCCAGCAGTCTCGGGCGGGATGCCCTGTCCGAGCAGTACTTC	CASSLGRDALSEQYF	TRBV6-2/TRBV6-3	.	15	TRBJ2-7	.
TGTGCCAGCTCACCTTCCGAAGGTAGACAGCTCCTATCCTACGAGCAGTACTTC	CASSPSEGRQLLSYEQYF	TRBV18	.	18	TRBJ2-7	.
TGTGCCAGCAGCGTTCCCGGCGGAGCGTTTAACACTGAAGCTTTCTTT	CASSVPGGAFNTEAFF	TRBV9	.	16	TRBJ1-1	.
TGTGCCAGCAGTGAGGGGGACAGGGAGAACTATGGCTACACCTTC	CASSEGDRENYGYTF	TRBV6-1	.	15	TRBJ1-2	TRBD1